The clone carrying this T cell receptor beta chain was seen more than once but under ten times. Its target is unknown. CDR1 DFQATT and CDR2 SNEGSKA come from the germline V gene (reference sequence). This CDR3 spans 15 amino acids. Losses at the gene ends were 2 bases for V and 1 base for J; bases not matched to a gene: 4. TCRdb re-called the reads with MiXCR, one entry per CDR3 protein. Counted here are 200,000 to 250,000 distinct CDR3 sequences, roughly 22% occurring once; the ten biggest clones make up 15% to 20%. This entry belongs to a study of T cell repertoires in cytomegalovirus infection. Notes on the study in general: Using cumulative public TCR beta family frequency, the authors identified those who carried CMV together with the relevant HLA.

What was sequenced was CD8+ T cells from PBMCs. This clonotype originated in a human donor in good health (CMV status not recorded). Some clones in this sample may be carry-over from other donors' samples. This chain links TRBV20-1 with TRBJ2-2; 7 bases fit TRBD2. The DNA for the CDR3 is TGCAGTGCTAGATCTGAGCGGGGGAACACCGGGGAGCTGTTTTTT. It translates to CSARSERGNTGELFF.